A selection of T cell receptor beta chains follows, all from one sample in a study of T cells in localized non-small cell lung cancer. Produced via immunoSEQ multiplex PCR; TCRdb's table is partial and in-frame only. The table includes 70,000 to 100,000 clones, around 81% detected once. The input for sequencing was peripheral blood, taken before any cancer treatment. These receptor sequences come from a female donor aged 60 or older with stage I lung adenocarcinoma. The CDR3 runs from the conserved cysteine through the conserved F or W. D genes are given only for firm matches. Size values are once, few and many counts, or a class for expanded clones, and some rows have none.

>.|TRBV19|TRBD1|TRBJ1-2
TGTGCCAGTAGTCTGACAGGGTATGGCTACACCTTC
CASSLTGYGYTF
>.|TRBV25-1|.|TRBJ1-4
TGTGCCAGCAGTGTTGCGGATCCGGAAAAACTGTTTTTT
CASSVADPEKLFF
>once|TRBV7-2|TRBD1|TRBJ1-2
TGTGCCAGCAGAGGGGACAGCCCTAACTATGGCTACACCTTC
CASRGDSPNYGYTF
>few|TRBV19|.|TRBJ1-5
TGTGCCAGCGGCCTGGGCCCGTTGTCGCCCCAGCATTTT
CASGLGPLSPQHF
>few|TRBV4-1|.|TRBJ2-2
TGCGCCAGCAGCCAAGGCCCGGGACTTTCCACCGGGGAGCTGTTTTTT
CASSQGPGLSTGELFF
>.|TRBV5-1|.|TRBJ2-2
TGCGCCAGCAGCCCGGGGTGGACCGGGGAGCTGTTTTTT
CASSPGWTGELFF
>.|TRBV5-1|TRBD1|TRBJ2-7
TGCGCCAGCAGCTGGGGACAGACGAGCTCCTACGAGCAGTACTTC
CASSWGQTSSYEQYF
>.|TRBV20-1|.|TRBJ2-1
TGCAGCCAATTAGGGGACAATGAGCAGTTCTTC
CSQLGDNEQFF
>few|TRBV4-2|TRBD1|TRBJ1-1
TGTGCCAGCAGCCAAGGACAGGGGGCAGCTGAAGCTTTCTTT
CASSQGQGAAEAFF
>.|TRBV19|TRBD2|TRBJ2-3
TGTGCCAGTGGAGCTAGCGGGGGCACAGATACGCAGTATTTT
CASGASGGTDTQYF
>few|TRBV6-5|.|TRBJ2-5
TGTGCCAGCACCCCGGGGTGGGGGCTGGAGACCCAGTACTTC
CASTPGWGLETQYF
>.|TRBV28|TRBD1|TRBJ2-3
TGTGCCAGCAGCTCTCCCGGGACAGGGAAGAAAGATACGCAGTATTTT
CASSSPGTGKKDTQYF
>.|TRBV27|.|TRBJ2-2
TGTGCCAGCAGTTTATGGGGACGGACCGGGGAGCTGTTTTTT
CASSLWGRTGELFF
>.|TRBV14|.|TRBJ1-3
TGTGCCAGCAGCCTCCTACAGGGTTCGTCTTCTGGAAACACCATATATTTT
CASSLLQGSSSGNTIYF
>.|TRBV19|.|TRBJ2-7
TGTGCCAGTAGTTCGAGGGAAGGGGGCGAGCAGTACTTC
CASSSREGGEQYF
>.|TRBV5-5|TRBD1|TRBJ1-1
TGTGCCAGCAGCTTGCAGACAGGGAAGAACACTGAAGCTTTCTTT
CASSLQTGKNTEAFF
>once|TRBV21-1|.|TRBJ1-5
TGTGCCAGCATTCCGGCCCGACCTTGCAATCAGCCCCAGCATTTT
CASIPARPCNQPQHF
>.|TRBV5-8|TRBD2|TRBJ2-7
TGTGCCAGCAGCTTCGGACTAGCGGGCGAGCAGTACTTC
CASSFGLAGEQYF
>.|TRBV19|.|TRBJ2-2
TGTGCCAGTAGTAACCAGGGCGGCGGGGAGCTGTTTTTT
CASSNQGGGELFF
>once|TRBV19|.|TRBJ1-1
TGTGCCAGTAGCCCCATAAGGCGCGCGCGGGGTAGGAACACTGAAGCTTTCTTT
CASSPIRRARGRNTEAFF
>.|TRBV29-1|.|TRBJ2-1
TGCAGCGTTGGGGGGCCGGCGGGAGCGTTCAATGGGCAGTTCTTC
CSVGGPAGAFNGQFF
>once|TRBV5-1|.|TRBJ1-2
TGCGCCAGCAGCTTGGGGCAGGGTAACTATGGCTACACCTTC
CASSLGQGNYGYTF
>once|TRBV7-2|.|TRBJ1-6
TGTGCCAGCAGCTTAGCGGCAGGGGATTCACCCCTCCACTTT
CASSLAAGDSPLHF
>.|TRBV7-6|.|TRBJ2-2
TGTGCCAGCAGCTTGAACACCGGGGAGCTGTTTTTT
CASSLNTGELFF
>.|TRBV5-4|TRBD1|TRBJ2-3
TGTGCCAGCAGCCGACAGGGCCCAGATACGCAGTATTTT
CASSRQGPDTQYF
>few|TRBV5-4|.|TRBJ1-1
TGTGCCAGCAGCCGGACAGTGAACACTGAAGCTTTCTTT
CASSRTVNTEAFF
>few|TRBV5-6|TRBD1|TRBJ1-2
TGTGCCAGCAGCTATGGGACAGTACCTAACTATGGCTACACCTTC
CASSYGTVPNYGYTF